The present T cell receptor beta chain was sequenced within a study of blood T cell repertoires in COVID-19. Enrollees, about 18 to 89 years old, lived in 24 US areas. CDR1 and CDR2 from the germline V gene are MNHEY and SMNVEV (reference sequence). This CDR3 has 13 residues. The V and J ends lost 6 bases and 7 bases respectively, with 15 bases between them. This table comes from immunoSEQ multiplex PCR, and its TCRdb copy is limited to in-frame clones, with some not included. The sample carries 400,000 or so clones, 88% recorded once. This clone was counted once. The gene calls are TRBV27 and TRBJ2-5; D is uncertain. The clonotype comes from a woman aged 40 to 50 with acute COVID-19. The material sequenced was PBMCs or T cells enriched from blood (not recorded which). The CDR3 reads CASSPTTAATQYF. The CDR3 nucleotides read TGTGCCAGCAGCCCCACTACGGCGGCGACCCAGTACTTC.